This TCR beta chain comes out of a study of metastatic and nonmetastatic thyroid tumors. Every patient underwent thyroid surgery untreated. The CDR3 totals 14 residues. Trimming pared 4 bases from V and 5 bases from J, leaving 14 bases between. Germline V lookup: CDR1 SGHAT, CDR2 FQNNGV. This clone was recorded a few times. Through MiXCR, TCRdb re-clonotyped the PCR reads. Of 21,000 or so clones in the sample, about 30% were seen once. The genes are TRBV11-2 and TRBJ1-2; a weak D match, TRBD1 (5 bases). This clonotype originated in a female donor with papillary thyroid cancer or a benign thyroid nodule (not recorded which). Some clones in this sample may be carry-over from other donors' samples. The sequenced material came from tumor tissue. The CDR3 nucleotides read TGTGCCAGCAGCTCGGGGACGGAGGGGTATGGCTACACCTTC. The encoded protein is CASSSGTEGYGYTF. Based on the CDR3 plus reference TRBV11-2 and TRBJ1-2, the full variable domain is EAGVAQSPRYKIIEKRQSVAFWCNPISGHATLYWYQQILGQGPKLLIQFQNNGVVDDSQLPKDRFSAERLKGVDSTLKIQPAKLEDSAVYLCASSSGTEGYGYTFGSGTRLTVV.